This record looks at one T cell receptor (beta chain) sequence and its context. Seattle's cohort entered during active infection and was followed longitudinally. This entry comes from a study of blood T cell repertoires in COVID-19. This table comes from immunoSEQ multiplex PCR, and its TCRdb copy is limited to in-frame clones, with some not included. Of 290,000 or so clones listed, approximately 89% were seen once; the top ten hold over 2%. CDR1 and CDR2 from the germline V gene are SGHDN and FVKESK. Trimming removed 2 bases from V and 4 bases from J, with 11 bases in between. This CDR3 contains 14 residues.

The chain links TRBV14 to TRBJ2-5; tentatively, D is TRBD2 (5 bases). This clonotype originated in a young woman with COVID-19, enrolled during active disease. Sample: peripheral blood. The CDR3 region has the DNA TGTGCCAGCAGCCAATTGATCGGAGGAGAGACCCAGTACTTC. It is translated as CASSQLIGGETQYF.